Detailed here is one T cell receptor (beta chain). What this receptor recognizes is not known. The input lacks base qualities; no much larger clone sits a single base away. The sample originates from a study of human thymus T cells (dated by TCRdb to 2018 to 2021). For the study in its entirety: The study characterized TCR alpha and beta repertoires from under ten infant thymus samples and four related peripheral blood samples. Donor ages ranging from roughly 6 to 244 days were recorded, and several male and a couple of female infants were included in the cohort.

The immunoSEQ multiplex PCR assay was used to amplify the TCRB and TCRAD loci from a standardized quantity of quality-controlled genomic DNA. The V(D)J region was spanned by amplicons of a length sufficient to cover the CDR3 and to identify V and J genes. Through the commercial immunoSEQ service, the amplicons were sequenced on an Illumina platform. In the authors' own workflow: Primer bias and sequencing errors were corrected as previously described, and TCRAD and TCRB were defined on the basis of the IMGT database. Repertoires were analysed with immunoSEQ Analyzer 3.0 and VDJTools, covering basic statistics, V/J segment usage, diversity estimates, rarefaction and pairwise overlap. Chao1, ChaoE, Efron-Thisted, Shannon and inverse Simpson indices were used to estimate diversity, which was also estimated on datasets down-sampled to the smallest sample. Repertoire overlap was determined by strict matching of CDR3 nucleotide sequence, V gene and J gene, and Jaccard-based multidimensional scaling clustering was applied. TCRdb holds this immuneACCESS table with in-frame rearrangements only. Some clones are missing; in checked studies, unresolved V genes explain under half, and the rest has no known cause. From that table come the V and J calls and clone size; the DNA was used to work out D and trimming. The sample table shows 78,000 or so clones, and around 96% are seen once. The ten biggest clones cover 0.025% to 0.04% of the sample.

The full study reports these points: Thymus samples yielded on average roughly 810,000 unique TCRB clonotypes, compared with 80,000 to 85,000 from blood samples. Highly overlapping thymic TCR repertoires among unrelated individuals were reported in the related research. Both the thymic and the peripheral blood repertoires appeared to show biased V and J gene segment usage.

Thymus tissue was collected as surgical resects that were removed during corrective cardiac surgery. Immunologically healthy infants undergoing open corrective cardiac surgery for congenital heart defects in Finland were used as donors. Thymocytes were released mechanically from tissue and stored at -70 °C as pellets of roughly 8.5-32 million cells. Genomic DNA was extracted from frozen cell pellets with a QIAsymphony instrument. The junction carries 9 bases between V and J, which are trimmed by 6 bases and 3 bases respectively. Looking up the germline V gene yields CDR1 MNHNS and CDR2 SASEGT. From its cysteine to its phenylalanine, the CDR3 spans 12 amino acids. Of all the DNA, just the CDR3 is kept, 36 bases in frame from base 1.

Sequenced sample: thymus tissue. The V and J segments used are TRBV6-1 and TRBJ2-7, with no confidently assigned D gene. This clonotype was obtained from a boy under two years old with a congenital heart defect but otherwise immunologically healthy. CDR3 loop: CASSPRDYEQYF. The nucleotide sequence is TGTGCCAGCAGCCCCAGAGACTACGAGCAGTACTTC.